This TCR beta chain was recorded in a study of beta chain features in type 1 diabetes. The entirety of the isolated RNA underwent reverse transcription, so expressed TCRB transcripts were sequenced. TCRdb's table, derived via immunoSEQ multiplex PCR, lists solely in-frame clones and lacks some. The table has some 360,000 clones, roughly 21% seen once. This CDR3 spans 13 amino acids. In germline, CDR1 is SGHVS, CDR2 FNYEAQ. V lost 0 bases and J 7 bases, leaving 9 bases between the germline ends. This clone was recorded a few times. Sequencing was carried out using naive CD4+ T cells from blood. The source is a woman aged 18-29 years in good health. The chain joins TRBV7-6 to TRBJ1-2, with unresolved D. The CDR3 coding sequence is TGTGCCAGCAGCTTAGCCGGGGAGGGTGGCTACACCTTC. Protein product: CASSLAGEGGYTF. The whole variable domain, filled in from reference TRBV7-6 and TRBJ1-2, reads GAGVSQSPRYKVTKRGQDVALRCDPISGHVSLYWYRQALGQGPEFLTYFNYEAQQDKSGLPNDRFSAERPEGSISTLTIQRTEQRDSAMYRCASSLAGEGGYTFGSGTRLTVV.